The text below deals with one TCR beta chain. Its cognate antigen is unknown. Until they underwent thyroid surgery, no patient had received any treatment. These data come from a study of metastatic and nonmetastatic thyroid tumors. Study-wide results and caveats: Malignant tumors reportedly showed significantly higher TCR beta diversity than benign nodules in both blood and tumor.

With MiXCR, TCRdb called clones anew from the PCR reads. The table records roughly 30,000 clones, over 15% of them present only once. There are 13 residues in the CDR3. Looked up from germline, CDR1 is DFQATT and CDR2 is SNEGSKA (reference sequence). V was pared by 5 bases and J by 3 bases, with 13 bases between. This TCR derives from a female donor with papillary thyroid cancer or a benign thyroid nodule (not recorded which). Some clones in this sample may be carry-over from other donors' samples. The sample comprised blood. This chain joins TRBV20-1 and TRBJ1-1; a possible D gene is TRBD1 (5 bases). CDR3 DNA sequence: TGCAGTGCTGGGACCCAGTGGTACACTGAAGCTTTCTTT. Translating it yields CSAGTQWYTEAFF.